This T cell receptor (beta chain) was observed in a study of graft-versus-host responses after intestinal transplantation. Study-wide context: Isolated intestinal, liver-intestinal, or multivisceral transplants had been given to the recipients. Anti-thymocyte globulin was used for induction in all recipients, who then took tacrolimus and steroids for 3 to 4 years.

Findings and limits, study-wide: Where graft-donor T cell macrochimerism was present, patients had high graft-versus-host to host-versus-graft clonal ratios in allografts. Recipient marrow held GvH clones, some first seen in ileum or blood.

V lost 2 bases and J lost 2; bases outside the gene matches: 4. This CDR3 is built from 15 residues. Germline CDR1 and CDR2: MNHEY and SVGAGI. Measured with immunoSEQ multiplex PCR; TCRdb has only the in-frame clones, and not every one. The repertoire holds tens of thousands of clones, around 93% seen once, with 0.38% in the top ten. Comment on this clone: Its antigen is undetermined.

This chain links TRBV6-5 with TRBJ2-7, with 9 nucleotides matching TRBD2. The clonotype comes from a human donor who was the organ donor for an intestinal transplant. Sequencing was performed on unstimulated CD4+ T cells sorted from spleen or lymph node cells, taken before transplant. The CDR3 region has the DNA TGTGCCAGCAGTTACGGGACTAGCCCTACCTACGAGCAGTACTTC. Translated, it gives CASSYGTSPTYEQYF.